This T cell receptor (beta chain) comes out of a study of blood T cell repertoires in COVID-19. For the study at large: The origin of the acute and convalescent COVID-19 samples was the United States, Italy and Spain. Nucleic acid was either cDNA or gDNA, and it came from T cells, B-cell-depleted T cells, or PBMCs.

Per the authors' pipeline: Reference gene primers were amplified, and this amplification served to estimate nucleated cell counts. Assay: immunoSEQ multiplex PCR; the TCRdb copy retains only in-frame clones and omits some. The V and J calls and clone size were taken over from that table, and D and trimming were inferred from the DNA. Of approximately 180,000 clones in the sample, about 81% were seen once. The CDR3 has 15 residues. With V trimmed by 2 bases and J by 10 bases, 6 bases remained unmatched. Germline values: CDR1 MNHNY, CDR2 SVGAGI (reference sequence). This TCR derives from a woman in her 70s with acute or convalescent COVID-19. The sample taken for sequencing was peripheral blood. The V and J genes are TRBV6-6 and TRBJ1-6, with 9 positions matching TRBD1. The CDR3 loop reads CASSYGTGTRSPLHF. CDR3 DNA sequence: TGTGCCAGCAGTTACGGGACAGGGACACGGTCACCCCTCCACTTT.